Presented here are 10 T cell receptor beta chains from one specimen sequenced in a study of T cell responses to AZD1222 COVID-19 vaccine. Data came from immunoSEQ multiplex PCR; TCRdb stores just in-frame clones and leaves some out. This table holds around 220,000 clones, 90% to 95% found once. Here the sequenced sample was peripheral blood, taken 28 days after the second dose of the MenACWY control vaccine. Receptors originate from an adult who received the MenACWY meningococcal vaccine as a control.

V is TRBV19 and J is TRBJ1-1, with a possible D match to TRBD1 (6 bases). V lost 5 bases to trimming and J lost 0 bases, with 10 bases between them. CDR3 length: 14 residues. The V gene's germline CDR1 is LNHDA and CDR2 SQIVND (reference sequence). CDR3 in amino acids: CASSVGTLNTEAFF. In nucleotides, the CDR3 is TGTGCCAGTAGTGTCGGGACACTGAACACTGAAGCTTTCTTT.

CDR3 coding DNA: TGTGCCAGCAGCCCAGAACCGGGGTCCTACGAGCAGTACTTC. This codes for CASSPEPGSYEQYF. The chain is built from TRBV7-2 and TRBJ2-7, with D perhaps matching TRBD2 (5 bases). CDR1 is SGHTA, CDR2 FQGNSA, per germline. The V gene lost 5 bases and the J gene lost 1 base, with 12 bases spanning the gap. The CDR3 has 14 amino acids.

This clone has only one observation. At one boundary the junction diverges from the germline segment, which might be a read error. The V call is TRBV9, the J call TRBJ2-1, with a weak D call TRBD2 (6 bases). This CDR3 contains 17 residues. Germline CDR1 reads SGDLS; CDR2 reads YYNGEE. CDR3 in amino acids: CAGSALLTRGGYNEQFF. In DNA, the CDR3 is TGTGCCGGCAGCGCCCTCCTTACAAGGGGAGGCTACAATGAGCAGTTCTTC.

The rearrangement joins TRBV9 to TRBJ2-7; 7 nucleotides agree with TRBD2. The CDR3 has 15 amino acids. V lost 3 bases, J lost 1 base, and 7 bases stayed unmatched. The germline CDR1 and CDR2 sequences are SGDLS and YYNGEE. This CDR3 is CASSAGGSWSYEQYF. For the CDR3, the DNA is TGTGCCAGCAGCGCCGGGGGGAGTTGGTCCTACGAGCAGTACTTC.

The gene calls are TRBV9 and TRBJ1-3; 8 nucleotides agree with TRBD1. The CDR3 is 16 residues long. V was pared by 4 bases and J by 0 bases, with 6 bases of the junction left unmatched. Germline CDR1 SGDLS, CDR2 YYNGEE. The CDR3 DNA sequence: TGTGCCAGCAGCCTCAGGGACAGGAGCTCTGGAAACACCATATATTTT. It yields the protein CASSLRDRSSGNTIYF.

The chain joins TRBV6-5 to TRBJ2-7; D unclear. V lost 2 bases to trimming and J lost 6 bases, with 11 bases between them. In germline, CDR1 is MNHEY, CDR2 SVGAGI. This CDR3 contains 13 residues. The CDR3 nucleotides are TGTGCCAGCAGTTACGCGCGCCCGGGCGAGCAGTACTTC. Translating gives CASSYARPGEQYF.

The chain uses TRBV5-1 and TRBJ1-2; D is uncertain. Trimming left V 5 bases short and J 3 bases short, with 20 bases between. This CDR3 spans 16 amino acids. Germline CDR1 reads SGHRS; CDR2 reads YFSETQ. The CDR3 DNA is TGCGCCAGCAGGCGGGAGGGAGGAACAAAAGACTATGGCTACACCTTC. It codes for CASRREGGTKDYGYTF.

This chain links TRBV9 with TRBJ2-7; the match to TRBD1 covers 9 bases. Germline CDR1 SGDLS, CDR2 YYNGEE. V was pared by 2 bases and J by 3 bases, with 6 bases of the junction left unmatched. The CDR3 runs to 15 residues. The CDR3 here is CASSVTGGLGYEQYF. In DNA form, the CDR3 reads TGTGCCAGCAGCGTTACAGGGGGCTTAGGCTACGAGCAGTACTTC.

The V and J genes are TRBV5-4 and TRBJ1-1; D possibly corresponds to TRBD1 (5 bases). CDR1 and CDR2 (germline): SGHNT, YYREEE (reference sequence). The CDR3 consists of 14 residues. V lost 1 base, J lost 6 bases, and 13 bases lay in between. The CDR3 protein is CASSLSGGRAEAFF. CDR3 bases: TGTGCCAGCAGCTTGAGCGGGGGGAGGGCTGAAGCTTTCTTT. Together with reference TRBV5-4 and TRBJ1-1, the CDR3 gives the full variable domain: ETGVTQSPTHLIKTRGQQVTLRCSSQSGHNTVSWYQQALGQGPQFIFQYYREEENGRGNFPPRFSGLQFPNYSSELNVNALELDDSALYLCASSLSGGRAEAFFGQGTRLTVV.

The genes are TRBV14 and TRBJ2-7, with D possibly matching TRBD1 (6 bases). Germline CDR1 reads SGHDN; CDR2 reads FVKESK. V was cut by 0 bases and J by 2 bases, with 11 bases left in between. This CDR3 has 15 amino acids. The chain's CDR3 is CASSQDVAGAYEQYF. CDR3 DNA sequence: TGTGCCAGCAGCCAAGATGTTGCAGGGGCCTACGAGCAGTACTTC.